The 15 T cell receptor beta chains below were found in one sample sequenced in a study of T cell changes during pregnancy in multiple sclerosis (dated by TCRdb to 2018 to 2020). The library relied on the immunoSEQ multiplex PCR assay. Imported from immuneACCESS, the table was reduced by TCRdb to in-frame sequences with V and J called. These copies leave out some clones; in studies compared against another copy, an unresolved V gene accounts for under half, and the cause of the remainder is not known. The sample has about 28,000 clones on record, just over 90% of them singletons. The top ten clones comprise around 5% of the sample. The material was peripheral blood, obtained in the first trimester of pregnancy. The receptors come from a female donor in good health, enrolled as a control in a pregnancy study.

The chain links TRBV6-5 to TRBJ1-1, with D tentatively TRBD1 (6 bases). CDR3 length: 12 amino acids. CDR1 MNHEY and CDR2 SVGAGI come from the germline V gene. V was trimmed by 10 bases and J by 8 bases, leaving 17 bases between them. The CDR3 spells CATHPPGQEAFF. CDR3 nucleotides: TGTGCCACCCATCCCCCCGGACAGGAAGCTTTCTTT.

This chain links TRBV5-3 with TRBJ2-4, with D perhaps TRBD2 (5 bases). TRBV5-3 is noted as an ORF with a role that remains uncertain. The CDR3 covers 15 residues. V lost 4 bases to trimming and J lost 0 bases, with 11 bases between them. Here the CDR3 DNA reads TGTGCCAGAAGCACCTCCGGGAAAGCCAAAAACATTCAGTACTTC. Translating gives CARSTSGKAKNIQYF.

The chain combines TRBV5-5 with TRBJ1-1; 8 bases align to TRBD1. This CDR3 is built from 16 residues. Per germline, CDR1 SGHKS and CDR2 YYEKEE (reference sequence). The junction had 15 bases not matched to a gene; V was cut back by 4 bases and J by 7 bases. The CDR3 nucleotides are TGTGCCAGCAGCCCCGGGACAGGTCGACCAGGGGGTGAAGCTTTCTTT. This sequence encodes CASSPGTGRPGGEAFF.

This chain uses TRBV19 with TRBJ2-5; 9 bases line up with TRBD1. The J segment lost 7 bases and the V segment lost 6 bases, leaving 9 bases of the junction unmatched. Germline values: CDR1 LNHDA, CDR2 SQIVND (reference sequence). This CDR3 contains 14 residues. The CDR3 reads CASSKTGGLGTQYF. The CDR3, as DNA: TGTGCCAGTAGCAAGACAGGGGGGTTGGGGACCCAGTACTTC.

This chain connects TRBV6-1 to TRBJ1-1, with D tentatively TRBD1 (6 bases). V shed 5 bases and J shed 8 bases, with 12 bases lying between them. Germline loops: CDR1 MNHNS, CDR2 SASEGT. This CDR3 contains 12 residues. The CDR3 reads CASSRTGTEAFF. CDR3 in DNA: TGTGCCAGCAGTAGGACCGGGACAGAAGCTTTCTTT.

The J gene is TRBJ1-1, the V gene TRBV7-9; D remains ambiguous. Germline lookup yields CDR1 SEHNR and CDR2 FQNEAQ (reference sequence). Trimming pared 2 bases from V and 0 bases from J, leaving 7 bases between. The CDR3 consists of 14 residues. This CDR3 is CASSLSRLNTEAFF. Here the CDR3 DNA reads TGTGCCAGCAGCTTATCCAGGCTGAACACTGAAGCTTTCTTT.

The chain has TRBV9 and TRBJ2-1; maybe TRBD2 (6 bases). Germline V gene lookup returns CDR1 SGDLS and CDR2 YYNGEE. This CDR3 spans 16 amino acids. The germline V and J ends were trimmed by 3 bases and 1 base, with 14 bases remaining between them. The CDR3, as DNA: TGTGCCAGCAGCGGTTCGGGGGATGCATCCTACAATGAGCAGTTCTTC. As protein: CASSGSGDASYNEQFF.

The genes are TRBV5-1 and TRBJ1-1, with unresolved D. Between the trimmed V and J ends, which lost 2 bases and 5 bases, there was a span of 13 bases. The CDR3 is made up of 14 amino acids. Germline V gene data show CDR1 as SGHRS and CDR2 as YFSETQ. CDR3: CASSFTLAGTEAFF. DNA of the CDR3: TGCGCCAGCAGCTTCACCTTGGCGGGGACTGAAGCTTTCTTT.

V is TRBV27 and J is TRBJ1-1; D perhaps matches TRBD1 (5 bases). The germline CDR1 and CDR2 sequences are MNHEY and SMNVEV (reference sequence). The CDR3 is 14 residues long. Trimming left V 6 bases short and J 0 bases short, with 11 bases between. The CDR3 spells CASSPTVMNTEAFF. The DNA of the CDR3 is TGTGCCAGCAGCCCGACAGTTATGAACACTGAAGCTTTCTTT.

The CDR3 coding sequence is TGTGCCAGCAGCTTTCCACCTCAGTCCGGGGTTAATAATTCACCCCTCCACTTT. This gives the protein CASSFPPQSGVNNSPLHF. The chain links TRBV11-2 to TRBJ1-6; D gene uncertain. Per germline, CDR1 SGHAT and CDR2 FQNNGV. There are 18 residues in the CDR3. V was cut by 3 bases and J by 5 bases, with 20 bases left in between.

V is TRBV7-2 and J is TRBJ1-3; tentative D call: TRBD1 (6 bases). Trimming removed 5 bases at V and 0 bases at J, with 11 bases between. This CDR3 contains 15 residues. Germline V gene sequence: CDR1 SGHTA, CDR2 FQGNSA. CDR3 residues: CASSEQGFSGNTIYF. The CDR3 coding sequence is TGTGCCAGCAGCGAGCAGGGGTTCTCTGGAAACACCATATATTTT.

The genes are TRBV18 and TRBJ1-1; the D is unclear. Germline-derived CDR1 and CDR2 are KGHSH and LQKENI. Trimming removed 5 bases at V and 0 bases at J, with 7 bases between. This CDR3 is built from 13 residues. The CDR3 loop reads CASSATVNTEAFF. CDR3 coding DNA: TGTGCCAGCTCAGCTACAGTGAACACTGAAGCTTTCTTT.

This rearrangement joins TRBV19 to TRBJ2-1; TRBD2 agrees at 10 bases. The germline gives CDR1 LNHDA, CDR2 SQIVND (reference sequence). This CDR3 is 15 amino acids long. V trimming: 3 bases; J trimming: 5 bases; junction bases outside the gene matches: 4. Here the CDR3 reads CASSIGTSGNNEQFF. CDR3 nucleotide sequence: TGTGCCAGTAGTATTGGAACTAGCGGGAACAATGAGCAGTTCTTC.

The table lists this clone with a count of one. The chain carries TRBV14 and TRBJ2-7, with TRBD1 matching over 7 bases. V trimming: 5 bases; J trimming: 4 bases; junction bases outside the gene matches: 8. This CDR3 has 14 residues. Germline V gene sequence: CDR1 SGHDN, CDR2 FVKESK. For the CDR3, the DNA is TGTGCCAGCAGCGCACAGGGGTGGGCTTACGAGCAGTACTTC. It encodes CASSAQGWAYEQYF.

The chain links TRBV5-4 to TRBJ2-7, with 11 bases fitting TRBD2. CDR3 length: 16 amino acids. Germline V CDR1 and CDR2: SGHNT, YYREEE (reference sequence). The ends lost 4 bases at V and 3 bases at J; junction bases unmatched: 9. The CDR3 here is CASSPGLAEMDYEQYF. CDR3 in DNA: TGTGCCAGCAGCCCGGGACTAGCGGAGATGGACTACGAGCAGTACTTC.